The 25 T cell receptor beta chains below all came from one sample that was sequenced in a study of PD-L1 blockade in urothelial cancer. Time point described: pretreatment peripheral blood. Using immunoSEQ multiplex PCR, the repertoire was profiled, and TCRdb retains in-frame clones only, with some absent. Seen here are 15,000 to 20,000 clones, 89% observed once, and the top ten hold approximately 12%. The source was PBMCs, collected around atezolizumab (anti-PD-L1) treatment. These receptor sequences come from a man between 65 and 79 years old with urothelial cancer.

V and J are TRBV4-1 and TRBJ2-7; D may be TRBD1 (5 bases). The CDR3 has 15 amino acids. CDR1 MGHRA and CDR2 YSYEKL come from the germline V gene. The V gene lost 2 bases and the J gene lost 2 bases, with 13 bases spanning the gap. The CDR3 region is CASSQFTTGTYEQYF. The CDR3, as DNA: TGCGCCAGCAGCCAATTTACCACAGGCACCTACGAGCAGTACTTC.

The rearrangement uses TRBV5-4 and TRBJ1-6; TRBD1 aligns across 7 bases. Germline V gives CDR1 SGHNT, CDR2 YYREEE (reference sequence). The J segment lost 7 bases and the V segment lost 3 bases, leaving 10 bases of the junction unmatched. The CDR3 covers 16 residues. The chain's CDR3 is CASSYLTGVLNSPLHF. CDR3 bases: TGTGCCAGCAGCTATCTCACAGGGGTTTTGAATTCACCCCTCCACTTT.

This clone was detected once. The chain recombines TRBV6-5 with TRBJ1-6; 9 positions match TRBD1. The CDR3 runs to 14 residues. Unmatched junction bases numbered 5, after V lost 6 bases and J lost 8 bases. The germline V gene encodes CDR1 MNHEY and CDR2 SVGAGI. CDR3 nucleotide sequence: TGTGCCAGCAGCGAGACAGGGGGATATTCACCCCTCCACTTT. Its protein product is CASSETGGYSPLHF.

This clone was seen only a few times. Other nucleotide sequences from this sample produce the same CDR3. The CDR3 region is CAWSVQGDQPQHF. The DNA for the CDR3 is TGTGCCTGGAGTGTACAGGGGGATCAGCCCCAGCATTTT. The V gene is TRBV30, the J gene TRBJ1-5; TRBD1 matches at 8 bases. There are 13 residues in the CDR3. The junction had 0 bases not matched to a gene; V was cut back by 0 bases and J by 5 bases. Germline-derived CDR1 and CDR2 are GTSNPN and SVGIG (reference sequence).

DNA of the CDR3: TGTGCCAGCAGTTACTTGGACAGGGGTAATTCACCCCTCCACTTT. Protein: CASSYLDRGNSPLHF. The J gene is TRBJ1-6, the V gene TRBV6-5; 9 bases line up with TRBD1. There are 15 residues in the CDR3. After removal of 1 base from V and 6 bases from J, the junction contained 1 base not matched to a gene. Per germline, CDR1 MNHEY and CDR2 SVGAGI.

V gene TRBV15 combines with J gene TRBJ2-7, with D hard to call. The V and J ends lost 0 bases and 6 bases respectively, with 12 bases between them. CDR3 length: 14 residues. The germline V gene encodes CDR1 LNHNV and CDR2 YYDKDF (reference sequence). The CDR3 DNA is TGTGCCACCAGCAGAGAAGCCTCGGTCTCCGAGCAGTACTTC. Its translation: CATSREASVSEQYF. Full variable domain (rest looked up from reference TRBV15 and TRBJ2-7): DAMVIQNPRYQVTQFGKPVTLSCSQTLNHNVMYWYQQKSSQAPKLLFHYYDKDFNNEADTPDNFQSRRPNTSFCFLDIRSPGLGDTAMYLCATSREASVSEQYFGPGTRLTVT.

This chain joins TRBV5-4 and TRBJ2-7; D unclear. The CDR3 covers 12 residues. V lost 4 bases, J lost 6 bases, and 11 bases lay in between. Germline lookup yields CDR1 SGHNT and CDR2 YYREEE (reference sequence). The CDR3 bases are TGTGCCAGCAGCCAGGATACTCCCGAGCAGTACTTC. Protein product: CASSQDTPEQYF.

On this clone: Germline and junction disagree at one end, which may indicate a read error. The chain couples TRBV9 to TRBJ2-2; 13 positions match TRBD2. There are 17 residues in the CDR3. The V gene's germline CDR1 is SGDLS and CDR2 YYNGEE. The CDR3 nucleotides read TGTGCCGGCAGCGACAGACTAGCGGGGGGACTAGTCGGGGAGCTGTTTTTT. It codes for CAGSDRLAGGLVGELFF.

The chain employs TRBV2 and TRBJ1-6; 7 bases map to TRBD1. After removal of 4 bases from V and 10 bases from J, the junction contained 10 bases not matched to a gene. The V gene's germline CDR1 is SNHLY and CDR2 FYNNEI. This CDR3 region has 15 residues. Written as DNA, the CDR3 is TGTGCCAGCAGTGGGCCAGGGGGATATAGATCACCCCTCCACTTT. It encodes CASSGPGGYRSPLHF.

This CDR3 is CASTRDEQFF. The CDR3 DNA sequence: TGTGCCAGCACCAGGGATGAGCAGTTCTTC. The genes are TRBV2 and TRBJ2-1; tentatively, D is TRBD1 (5 bases). The germline V and J ends were trimmed by 7 bases and 8 bases, with 6 bases remaining between them. The CDR3 length is 10 residues. Germline CDR1 reads SNHLY; CDR2 reads FYNNEI. The whole variable domain, filled in from reference TRBV2 and TRBJ2-1, reads EPEVTQTPSHQVTQMGQEVILRCVPISNHLYFYWYRQILGQKVEFLVSFYNNEISEKSEIFDDQFSVERPDGSNFTLKIRSTKLEDSAMYFCASTRDEQFFGPGTRLTVL.

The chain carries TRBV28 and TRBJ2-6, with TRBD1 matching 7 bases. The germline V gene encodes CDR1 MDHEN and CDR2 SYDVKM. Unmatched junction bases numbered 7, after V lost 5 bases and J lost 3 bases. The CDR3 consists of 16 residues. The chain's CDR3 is CASSTGQLLGANVLTF. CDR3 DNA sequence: TGTGCCAGCAGTACGGGACAGCTCCTTGGGGCCAACGTCCTGACTTTC.

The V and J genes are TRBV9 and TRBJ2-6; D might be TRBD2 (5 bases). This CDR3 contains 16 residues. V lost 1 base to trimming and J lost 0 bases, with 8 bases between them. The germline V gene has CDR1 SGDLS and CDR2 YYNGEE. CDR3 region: CASSVSGFSGANVLTF. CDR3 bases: TGTGCCAGCAGCGTATCGGGGTTCTCTGGGGCCAACGTCCTGACTTTC.

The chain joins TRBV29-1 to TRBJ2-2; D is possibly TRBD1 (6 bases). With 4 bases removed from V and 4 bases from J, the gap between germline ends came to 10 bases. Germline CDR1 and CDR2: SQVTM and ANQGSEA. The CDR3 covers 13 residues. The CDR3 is CSVVRGSTGELFF. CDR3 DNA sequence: TGCAGCGTTGTCAGGGGCAGCACCGGGGAGCTGTTTTTT.

The CDR3 is CASSRRDRVGKGSSYEQYF. CDR3 nucleotide sequence: TGTGCCAGTAGTAGACGGGACAGGGTTGGAAAAGGATCCTCCTACGAGCAGTACTTC. V is TRBV19 and J is TRBJ2-7, with 9 bases matching TRBD1. The CDR3 has 19 amino acids. Unmatched junction bases numbered 16, after V lost 4 bases and J lost 0 bases. Germline CDR1 LNHDA, CDR2 SQIVND (reference sequence).

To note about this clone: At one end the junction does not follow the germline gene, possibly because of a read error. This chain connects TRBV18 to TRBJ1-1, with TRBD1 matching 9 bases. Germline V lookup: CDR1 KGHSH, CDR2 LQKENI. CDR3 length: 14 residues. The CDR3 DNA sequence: TGTGCCAGCTCGCGGACAGGGGTTGACTCAAGGAAGATCTTT. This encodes CASSRTGVDSRKIF.

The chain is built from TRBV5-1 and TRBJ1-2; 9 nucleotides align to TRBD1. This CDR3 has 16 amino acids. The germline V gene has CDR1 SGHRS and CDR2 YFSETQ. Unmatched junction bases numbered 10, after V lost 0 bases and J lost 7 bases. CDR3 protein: CASSLEGQWTGAGYTF. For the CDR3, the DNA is TGCGCCAGCAGCTTGGAAGGACAATGGACAGGGGCTGGCTACACCTTC.

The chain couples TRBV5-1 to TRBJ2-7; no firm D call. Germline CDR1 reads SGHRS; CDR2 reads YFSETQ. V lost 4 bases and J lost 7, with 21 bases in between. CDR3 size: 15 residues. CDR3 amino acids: CASSPLAANSEEQYF. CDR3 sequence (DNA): TGCGCCAGCAGCCCACTCGCTGCCAATTCGGAGGAGCAGTACTTC.

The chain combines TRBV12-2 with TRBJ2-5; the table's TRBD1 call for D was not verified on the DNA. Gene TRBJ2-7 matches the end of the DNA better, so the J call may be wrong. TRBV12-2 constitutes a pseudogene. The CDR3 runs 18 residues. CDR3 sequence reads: CASRPPSQPGQGTYEQYF. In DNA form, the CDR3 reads TGTGCAAGTCGCCCACCATCTCAACCGGGACAGGGAACCTACGAGCAGTACTTC.

This CDR3 reads CASGSDFPSSGELFF. As DNA, the CDR3 is TGTGCTAGTGGATCCGATTTTCCATCCAGCGGGGAGCTGTTTTTT. J is TRBJ2-2 and V is TRBV12-5; D uncertain. This CDR3 is built from 15 residues. Between the trimmed V and J ends, which lost 6 bases and 7 bases, there was a span of 18 bases. CDR1 and CDR2 (germline): LGHNT, FRNRAP.

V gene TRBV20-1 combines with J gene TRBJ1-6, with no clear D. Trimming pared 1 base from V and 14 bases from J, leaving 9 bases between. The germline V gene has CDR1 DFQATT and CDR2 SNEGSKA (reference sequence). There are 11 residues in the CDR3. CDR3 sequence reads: CSARASRTLHF. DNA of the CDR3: TGCAGTGCTAGAGCGTCTCGTACCCTCCACTTT.

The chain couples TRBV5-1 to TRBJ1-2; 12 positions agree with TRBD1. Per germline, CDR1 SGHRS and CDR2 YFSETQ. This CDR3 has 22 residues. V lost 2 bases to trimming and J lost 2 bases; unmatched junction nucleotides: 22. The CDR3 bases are TGCGCCAGCAGCTTTTTGGTGTTACGAGGGGGACAGGGGGCTTTTTGGAACTATGGCTACACCTTC. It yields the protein CASSFLVLRGGQGAFWNYGYTF.

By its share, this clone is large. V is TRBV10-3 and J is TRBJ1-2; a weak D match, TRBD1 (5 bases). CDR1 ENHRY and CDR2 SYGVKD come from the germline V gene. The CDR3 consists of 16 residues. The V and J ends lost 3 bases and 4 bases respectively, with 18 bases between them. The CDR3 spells CAISERGGTPSYGYTF. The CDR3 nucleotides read TGTGCCATCAGTGAAAGGGGCGGCACTCCGAGCTATGGCTACACCTTC.

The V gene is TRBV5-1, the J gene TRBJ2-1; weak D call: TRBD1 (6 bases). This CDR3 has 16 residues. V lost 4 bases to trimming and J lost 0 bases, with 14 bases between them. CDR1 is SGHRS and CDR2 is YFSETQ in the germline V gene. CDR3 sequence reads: CASSPQGFSSYNEQFF. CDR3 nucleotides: TGCGCCAGCAGCCCCCAGGGGTTCAGCTCCTACAATGAGCAGTTCTTC.

CDR3 sequence reads: CASSTQGRTEAFF. The CDR3 bases are TGTGCCAGCAGTACCCAGGGCCGCACTGAAGCTTTCTTT. The chain links TRBV28 to TRBJ1-1, with D possibly being TRBD1 (5 bases). V dropped 5 bases and J dropped 4 bases, with 11 bases sitting between them. In germline, CDR1 is MDHEN, CDR2 SYDVKM. The CDR3 runs to 13 residues.

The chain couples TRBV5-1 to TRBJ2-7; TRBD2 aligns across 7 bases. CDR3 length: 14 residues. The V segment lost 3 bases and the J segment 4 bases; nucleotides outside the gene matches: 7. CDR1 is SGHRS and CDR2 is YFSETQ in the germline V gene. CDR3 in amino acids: CASSYSGGGYEQYF. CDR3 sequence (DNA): TGCGCCAGCAGCTATTCGGGAGGAGGTTACGAGCAGTACTTC. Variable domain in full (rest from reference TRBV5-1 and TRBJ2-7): KAGVTQTPRYLIKTRGQQVTLSCSPISGHRSVSWYQQTPGQGLQFLFEYFSETQRNKGNFPGRFSGRQFSNSRSEMNVSTLELGDSALYLCASSYSGGGYEQYFGPGTRLTVT.